This is a list of T cell receptor beta chains from one sample in a study of OX40 agonist ivuxolimab in advanced cancers. The assay was immunoSEQ multiplex PCR, and TCRdb's table has in-frame clones only and misses some. This table holds about 69,000 clones, 90% to 95% found once. Here the sequenced sample was CD4+ or CD8+ T cells sorted from blood, taken in a trial of the OX40 agonist ivuxolimab. These TCRs come from an adult with an advanced solid tumor such as melanoma, head and neck, liver or kidney cancer. Each CDR3 is given without its conserved first and last residue. D genes are given only for firm matches. A row's size may be missing; if present it is once, few, many or a size class.

clone_size: -
cdr3_length: 12
d_call: -
v_call: TRBV19
cdr3_aa: ASRSVGYTDTQY

clone_size: -
cdr3_length: 13
d_call: -
v_call: TRBV19
cdr3_aa: ASSIGNRRSDTQY

clone_size: -
cdr3_length: 13
d_call: TRBD2
v_call: TRBV19
cdr3_aa: ASSTQREWDNEQF

clone_size: -
cdr3_length: 14
d_call: TRBD1
v_call: TRBV5-6
cdr3_aa: ASSFYPDRANTEAF

clone_size: -
cdr3_length: 13
d_call: TRBD1
v_call: TRBV10-3
cdr3_aa: AIRGDRGLFNEQF

clone_size: few
cdr3_length: 14
d_call: TRBD1
v_call: TRBV18
cdr3_aa: ASSPPSGTGVEKLF

clone_size: -
cdr3_length: 15
d_call: TRBD1
v_call: TRBV6-1
cdr3_aa: ASSERGQGEANEKLF

clone_size: -
cdr3_length: 11
d_call: -
v_call: TRBV29-1
cdr3_aa: SAARDANNEQF

clone_size: -
cdr3_length: 13
d_call: -
v_call: TRBV5-6
cdr3_aa: ASSLPPPGLYGYT

clone_size: -
cdr3_length: 14
d_call: -
v_call: TRBV19
cdr3_aa: ASSTGPPTTGYGYT

clone_size: -
cdr3_length: 13
d_call: TRBD2
v_call: TRBV30
cdr3_aa: AWSSFGGDGDTQY

clone_size: -
cdr3_length: 14
d_call: TRBD2
v_call: TRBV6-4
cdr3_aa: ASSDSLQREFREQF

clone_size: -
cdr3_length: 13
d_call: -
v_call: TRBV2
cdr3_aa: ANPDSRASFDGYT

clone_size: -
cdr3_length: 15
d_call: TRBD2
v_call: TRBV4-1
cdr3_aa: ASSQTLAGGPADTQY

clone_size: -
cdr3_length: 12
d_call: -
v_call: TRBV5-6
cdr3_aa: ASSLGPGTYEQY

clone_size: -
cdr3_length: 14
d_call: -
v_call: TRBV7-3
cdr3_aa: ASSPQGGSSTDTQY

clone_size: -
cdr3_length: 13
d_call: -
v_call: TRBV5-1
cdr3_aa: ASSLVSGTYNEQF

clone_size: -
cdr3_length: 14
d_call: TRBD1
v_call: TRBV11-2
cdr3_aa: ASSLDIQGAVYGYT

clone_size: once
cdr3_length: 11
d_call: -
v_call: TRBV11-2
cdr3_aa: ASSLTLTYEQY

clone_size: -
cdr3_length: 13
d_call: -
v_call: TRBV19
cdr3_aa: ASSTGPNSGNTIY

clone_size: few
cdr3_length: 12
d_call: -
v_call: TRBV14
cdr3_aa: ASSQHLKGTEAF

clone_size: -
cdr3_length: 14
d_call: -
v_call: TRBV6-1
cdr3_aa: ASSEVFGPSRETQY

clone_size: once
cdr3_length: 13
d_call: TRBD1
v_call: TRBV5-4
cdr3_aa: ASSSRDRGSNEQF

clone_size: few
cdr3_length: 16
d_call: TRBD2
v_call: TRBV10-2
cdr3_aa: ASSEGLAGWIFTGELF

clone_size: -
cdr3_length: 12
d_call: TRBD1
v_call: TRBV6-1
cdr3_aa: ASSSGTDNSPLH

clone_size: -
cdr3_length: 13
d_call: -
v_call: TRBV5-1
cdr3_aa: ASSRDGGDNTEAF

clone_size: -
cdr3_length: 13
d_call: -
v_call: TRBV28
cdr3_aa: ASRRGPSGNTEAF

clone_size: -
cdr3_length: 12
d_call: -
v_call: TRBV2
cdr3_aa: ASSSTTGNQPQH

clone_size: -
cdr3_length: 16
d_call: TRBD2
v_call: TRBV5-1
cdr3_aa: ASRHASSGIHSTGELF

clone_size: -
cdr3_length: 12
d_call: TRBD1
v_call: TRBV6-6
cdr3_aa: ASSRGTDPYEQY

clone_size: -
cdr3_length: 13
d_call: TRBD1
v_call: TRBV5-4
cdr3_aa: ASSIQGGRNTEAF

clone_size: -
cdr3_length: 12
d_call: TRBD2
v_call: TRBV28
cdr3_aa: ATMPGLAGYEQY

clone_size: -
cdr3_length: 10
d_call: TRBD1
v_call: TRBV6-5
cdr3_aa: ASSFDRAEQY

clone_size: -
cdr3_length: 11
d_call: -
v_call: TRBV6-1
cdr3_aa: ATNRGPYYEQY

clone_size: -
cdr3_length: 17
d_call: -
v_call: TRBV12-2
cdr3_aa: ASRRPLLLQGDSNQPQH

clone_size: once
cdr3_length: 14
d_call: -
v_call: TRBV5-1
cdr3_aa: ASSTALPSGANVLT

clone_size: -
cdr3_length: 13
d_call: -
v_call: TRBV18
cdr3_aa: ASSPLRAFNQPQH

clone_size: once
cdr3_length: 13
d_call: TRBD1
v_call: TRBV6-6
cdr3_aa: ASSTGTGSAQPQH

clone_size: -
cdr3_length: 11
d_call: -
v_call: TRBV7-2
cdr3_aa: ASSLAFGNEQF

clone_size: few
cdr3_length: 13
d_call: -
v_call: TRBV7-8
cdr3_aa: ASSTRATLGVPQH

clone_size: -
cdr3_length: 14
d_call: TRBD1
v_call: TRBV30
cdr3_aa: AWRENERTGSQPQH

clone_size: -
cdr3_length: 13
d_call: TRBD2
v_call: TRBV5-1
cdr3_aa: ASNSGTSGTGEQY

clone_size: -
cdr3_length: 14
d_call: TRBD1
v_call: TRBV28
cdr3_aa: ASSAPGTGGDYGYT

clone_size: -
cdr3_length: 11
d_call: -
v_call: TRBV7-9
cdr3_aa: ASSLALWGGYT

clone_size: -
cdr3_length: 10
d_call: -
v_call: TRBV9
cdr3_aa: ASSVGSGTRF

clone_size: -
cdr3_length: 15
d_call: TRBD2
v_call: TRBV5-1
cdr3_aa: ASSDGVAGGLPYEQY

clone_size: -
cdr3_length: 13
d_call: -
v_call: TRBV5-1
cdr3_aa: ASSYRRGFGYEQY

clone_size: -
cdr3_length: 11
d_call: -
v_call: TRBV30
cdr3_aa: AWSPQISNIQY

clone_size: -
cdr3_length: 14
d_call: -
v_call: TRBV7-8
cdr3_aa: ASSPQRTAYNSPLH

clone_size: -
cdr3_length: 13
d_call: -
v_call: TRBV5-4
cdr3_aa: ASSEKGGRITEAF

clone_size: -
cdr3_length: 12
d_call: -
v_call: TRBV7-7
cdr3_aa: ASSSGTHQETQY

clone_size: -
cdr3_length: 11
d_call: TRBD1
v_call: TRBV18
cdr3_aa: ASSRQGLYGYT

clone_size: -
cdr3_length: 16
d_call: TRBD2
v_call: TRBV5-4
cdr3_aa: ASSSIGLAGVPSYEQY

clone_size: -
cdr3_length: 14
d_call: TRBD2
v_call: TRBV10-1
cdr3_aa: ASSVSGRAEANEQF

clone_size: once
cdr3_length: 11
d_call: -
v_call: TRBV6-5
cdr3_aa: ASSLGPNTEAF

clone_size: -
cdr3_length: 14
d_call: -
v_call: TRBV6-5
cdr3_aa: ASSYSGPGSTDTQY

clone_size: -
cdr3_length: 13
d_call: TRBD1
v_call: TRBV7-3
cdr3_aa: ASSPGQGAKYEQY

clone_size: -
cdr3_length: 11
d_call: -
v_call: TRBV6-1
cdr3_aa: ASSEAGIAEQY

clone_size: -
cdr3_length: 12
d_call: -
v_call: TRBV6-6
cdr3_aa: ASSYGGMRETQY